These 5 T cell receptor beta chains were all obtained from the same sample, sequenced in a study of high-grade serous ovarian cancer treatment subgroups. Tumor samples were taken before definitive surgery or chemotherapy. Method: immunoSEQ multiplex PCR; TCRdb's copy keeps in-frame clones and lacks some. Of 12,000 to 15,000 clones in the sample, roughly nine tenths were seen once. Sample: tumor tissue. The receptor source for this set is a human donor with high-grade serous ovarian cancer.

The chain links TRBV11-2 to TRBJ2-1, with TRBD2 matching over 7 bases. Germline CDR1 and CDR2: SGHAT and FQNNGV. V was clipped by 5 bases and J by 2 bases; unmatched bases: 9. The CDR3 contains 16 residues. CDR3 DNA sequence: TGTGCCAGCAGCCCCCTCCGGGGACTACCCTACAATGAGCAGTTCTTC. It translates to CASSPLRGLPYNEQFF.

The V and J genes are TRBV30 and TRBJ1-5, with D unclear. The CDR3 contains 13 residues. V lost 3 bases and J lost 7, with 13 bases in between. Per germline, CDR1 GTSNPN and CDR2 SVGIG (reference sequence). The chain's CDR3 is CAWSKLGEQPQHF. The CDR3 coding sequence is TGTGCCTGGAGCAAACTGGGAGAACAGCCCCAGCATTTT.

J is TRBJ1-3 and V is TRBV5-1; 7 bases map to TRBD1. Germline trimming cut 4 bases from V and 2 bases from J; bases unmatched to any gene: 15. The CDR3 is 18 residues long. Germline CDR1 reads SGHRS; CDR2 reads YFSETQ. The CDR3 DNA reads as TGCGCCAGCAGCCCGGGGACAGTACAGGGTCTCCCTGGAAACACCATATATTTT. Its translation: CASSPGTVQGLPGNTIYF.

About this clone: A read error may account for a junction end that differs from germline. This chain links TRBV11-2 with TRBJ1-1, with D perhaps TRBD1 (5 bases). Per the germline V gene, CDR1 is SGHAT and CDR2 is FQNNGV. The CDR3 is made up of 12 amino acids. CDR3: CASSLDRLGVVF. In DNA, the CDR3 is TGTGCCAGCAGCTTAGATCGTCTAGGGGTTGTCTTT.

This clone was observed a handful of times. This chain joins TRBV30 and TRBJ1-5; 8 bases fit TRBD1. The length of the CDR3 is 15 residues. Germline CDR1 reads GTSNPN; CDR2 reads SVGIG (reference sequence). The J segment lost 2 bases and the V segment lost 0 bases, leaving 3 bases of the junction unmatched. The CDR3 DNA sequence: TGTGCCTGGAGTGTACAACAGGGGGGCAATCAGCCCCAGCATTTT. Translated: CAWSVQQGGNQPQHF.